The 12 T cell receptor beta chains presented below share a single source sample, sequenced in a study of CD8+CD57+ T cells in acquired aplastic anemia. Genomic DNA templated the TCR beta VDJ and CDR3 profiling. TCRdb re-called the reads with MiXCR, one entry per CDR3 protein. Found here are 150,000 to 200,000 distinct CDR3 sequences, about three fifths of them singletons; the top ten hold under 50%. The source material was sorted CD4+, CD8+, or CD8+CD57+ T cells (not recorded which) from PBMCs. These receptors were taken from a human donor in good health.

V usage is TRBV7-2 and J usage is TRBJ1-6, with D maybe TRBD1 (5 bases). Trimming removed 2 bases from V and 5 bases from J, with 13 bases in between. The CDR3 contains 16 residues. Germline V lookup: CDR1 SGHTA, CDR2 FQGNSA. CDR3 nucleotide sequence: TGTGCCAGCAGCTTAAGCCGGAGCAGGGATAATTCACCCCTCCACTTT. Translated: CASSLSRSRDNSPLHF.

A remark on this clonotype: The junction shows a germline mismatch at one end, possibly a read error. V is TRBV10-3 and J is TRBJ1-3, with D maybe TRBD1 (5 bases). The CDR3 covers 12 residues. Looked up from germline, CDR1 is ENHRY and CDR2 is SYGVKD. The CDR3 DNA follows: TGTGCCAGCAGTGCACAGGTTAACACCATATATTTT. Translation: CASSAQVNTIYF.

V gene TRBV2 combines with J gene TRBJ2-7, with unresolved D. The CDR3 sequence is 11 residues long. Germline CDR1 is SNHLY and CDR2 is FYNNEI. Trimming pared 0 bases from V and 9 bases from J, leaving 6 bases between. CDR3 amino acids: CASSEARGQYF. Here the CDR3 DNA reads TGTGCCAGCAGTGAAGCGCGCGGGCAGTACTTC.

In its sample, this clonotype was seen many times. The rearrangement links TRBV7-9 to TRBJ2-3, with D perhaps being TRBD1 or TRBD2 (6 bases each). Trimming removed 5 bases at V and 1 base at J, with 19 bases between. The CDR3 runs 17 residues. Per the germline V gene, CDR1 is SEHNR and CDR2 is FQNEAQ (reference sequence). Here the CDR3 reads CASSRGGSSSGTDTQYF. CDR3 DNA sequence: TGTGCCAGCAGCCGAGGGGGGTCTTCTAGCGGCACAGATACGCAGTATTTT.

The count of this clonotype is one. The chain combines TRBV29-1 with TRBJ2-5; unclear D gene. Trimming pared 2 bases from V and 0 bases from J, leaving 7 bases between. CDR1 SQVTM and CDR2 ANQGSEA come from the germline V gene. The CDR3 has 13 amino acids. The CDR3 spells CSVERSYQETQYF. The CDR3 DNA reads TGCAGCGTTGAAAGGAGCTACCAAGAGACCCAGTACTTC.

The rearrangement joins TRBV9 to TRBJ2-7; possible D gene TRBD2, 5 bases. CDR3 length: 15 residues. Trimming shortened V by 4 bases and J by 0 bases, and 14 bases separated the two germline ends. Germline loops: CDR1 SGDLS, CDR2 YYNGEE. The CDR3 reads CASSSFGGSSYEQYF. DNA for the CDR3: TGTGCCAGCAGCTCCTTCGGTGGGAGCTCCTACGAGCAGTACTTC.

This clonotype was counted ten times or more. The rearrangement joins TRBV13 to TRBJ1-5; D is unclear. V lost 3 bases and J lost 0, with 9 bases in between. The germline CDR1 and CDR2 sequences are PRHDT and FYEKMQ (reference sequence). This CDR3 is 15 amino acids long. CDR3 sequence reads: CASSFSIISNQPQHF. In nucleotides, the CDR3 is TGTGCCAGCAGCTTTTCTATCATTAGCAATCAGCCCCAGCATTTT.

In the case of this clonotype: A much larger clone lies a single base off, so this may be a read error. The V call is TRBV6-5, the J call TRBJ1-1; D remains unclear. The V end lost 7 bases, the J end lost 1 base, and 10 bases lay between the germline ends. Germline lookup yields CDR1 MNHEY and CDR2 SVGAGI. CDR3 length: 13 residues. CDR3 loop: CASTLDGNTEAFF. The CDR3, as DNA: TGTGCCAGCACCCTTGACGGGAACACTGAAGCTTTCTTT.

The rearrangement links TRBV7-6 to TRBJ2-1; 7 bases match TRBD2. Germline loops: CDR1 SGHVS, CDR2 FNYEAQ. CDR3 length equals 16 residues. V lost 0 bases to trimming and J lost 13 bases; unmatched junction nucleotides: 15. CDR3 in amino acids: CASSLAPSGTQETQFF. As DNA, the CDR3 is TGTGCCAGCAGCTTAGCGCCTAGCGGAACCCAAGAGACCCAGTTCTTC.

CDR3 sequence: CATSEGNQPQHF. The CDR3 nucleotides read TGTGCCACCAGTGAGGGCAATCAGCCCCAGCATTTT. The V gene is TRBV24-1, the J gene TRBJ1-5; D uncertain. The germline CDR1 and CDR2 sequences are KGHDR and SFDVKD. The ends were cut back, 4 bases at V and 2 bases at J, with 2 bases in the middle. The CDR3 loop spans 12 amino acids.

V is TRBV20-1 and J is TRBJ2-7, with D hard to call. The V and J ends lost 1 base and 4 bases respectively, with 14 bases between them. This CDR3 has 14 amino acids. The germline V gene has CDR1 DFQATT and CDR2 SNEGSKA (reference sequence). DNA for the CDR3: TGCAGTGCTAGAGGTCCGGCTAGGAAGTACGAGCAGTACTTC. This gives the protein CSARGPARKYEQYF.

The gene calls are TRBV5-1 and TRBJ2-5; D remains unclear. The CDR3 has 13 residues. The germline V and J ends were trimmed by 1 base and 4 bases, with 8 bases remaining between them. Germline CDR1 and CDR2: SGHRS and YFSETQ. DNA for the CDR3: TGCGCCAGCAGCTTGTTGGCACGAGAGACCCAGTACTTC. Translation gives CASSLLARETQYF. The full variable domain, with the rest looked up from reference TRBV5-1 and TRBJ2-5, is KAGVTQTPRYLIKTRGQQVTLSCSPISGHRSVSWYQQTPGQGLQFLFEYFSETQRNKGNFPGRFSGRQFSNSRSEMNVSTLELGDSALYLCASSLLARETQYFGPGTRLLVL.